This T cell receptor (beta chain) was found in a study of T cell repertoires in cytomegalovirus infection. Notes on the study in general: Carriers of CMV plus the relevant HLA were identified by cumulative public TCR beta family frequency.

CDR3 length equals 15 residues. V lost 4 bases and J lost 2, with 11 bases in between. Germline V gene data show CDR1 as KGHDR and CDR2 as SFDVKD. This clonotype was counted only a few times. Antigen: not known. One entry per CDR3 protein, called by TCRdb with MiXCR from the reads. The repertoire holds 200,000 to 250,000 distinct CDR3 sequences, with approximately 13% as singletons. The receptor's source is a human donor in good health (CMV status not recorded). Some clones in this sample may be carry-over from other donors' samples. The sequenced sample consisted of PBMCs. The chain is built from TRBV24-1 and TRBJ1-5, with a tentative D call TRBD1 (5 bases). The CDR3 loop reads CATSEGTIGNQPQHF. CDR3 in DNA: TGTGCCACCAGTGAGGGGACCATCGGCAATCAGCCCCAGCATTTT.